This T cell receptor (beta chain) was sequenced in a study of blood T cell repertoires in COVID-19. Across the study: The United States, Italy and Spain were the sources of the acute and convalescent COVID-19 samples. Sources were T cells, B-cell-depleted T cells, or PBMCs; the material itself was cDNA or gDNA.

The V gene's germline CDR1 is SGDLS and CDR2 YYNGEE. The germline V and J ends were trimmed by 3 bases and 0 bases, with 10 bases remaining between them. The CDR3 is made up of 15 amino acids. Per the original methods: Quantification of nucleated cells was approximated via reference gene primer amplification. TCRdb's copy holds only in-frame clones and misses some; the assay was immunoSEQ multiplex PCR. The V and J calls and clone size are taken from that table; D and trimming were inferred from the DNA. The sample lists some 19,000 clones, more than 85% seen once, with less than 20% in the top ten. Sequencing input: peripheral blood. The sequence derives from a man between 65 and 85 years old with acute or convalescent COVID-19. The rearrangement uses TRBV9 and TRBJ1-3, with D maybe TRBD1 (5 bases). In DNA form, the CDR3 reads TGTGCCAGCAGCGGTCAGGGAGGCTCTGGAAACACCATATATTTT. The encoded protein is CASSGQGGSGNTIYF. Looking up the rest from reference TRBV9 and TRBJ1-3 gives the full variable domain: DSGVTQTPKHLITATGQRVTLRCSPRSGDLSVYWYQQSLDQGLQFLIQYYNGEERAKGNILERFSAQQFPDLHSELNLSSLELGDSALYFCASSGQGGSGNTIYFGEGSWLTVV.